The present T cell receptor beta chain was sequenced within a study of blood T cell repertoires in COVID-19. About the research overall: Spain, Italy and the United States supplied samples that represented acute and convalescent COVID-19.

The germline CDR1 and CDR2 sequences are LNHNV and YYDKDF (reference sequence). V was cut by 0 bases and J by 7 bases, with 21 bases left in between. The CDR3 is made up of 17 amino acids. Generated by immunoSEQ multiplex PCR, the TCRdb table keeps only in-frame clones and is missing some. The sample lists some 150,000 clones, 87% occurring once. The sample comprised peripheral blood. This sequence was found in an older woman who had recovered from COVID-19. The V call is TRBV15, the J call TRBJ1-2; D unclear. The CDR3 here is CATSRDYPLNQNGGYTF. As DNA, the CDR3 is TGTGCCACCAGCAGAGATTACCCTCTAAATCAAAACGGTGGCTACACCTTC.